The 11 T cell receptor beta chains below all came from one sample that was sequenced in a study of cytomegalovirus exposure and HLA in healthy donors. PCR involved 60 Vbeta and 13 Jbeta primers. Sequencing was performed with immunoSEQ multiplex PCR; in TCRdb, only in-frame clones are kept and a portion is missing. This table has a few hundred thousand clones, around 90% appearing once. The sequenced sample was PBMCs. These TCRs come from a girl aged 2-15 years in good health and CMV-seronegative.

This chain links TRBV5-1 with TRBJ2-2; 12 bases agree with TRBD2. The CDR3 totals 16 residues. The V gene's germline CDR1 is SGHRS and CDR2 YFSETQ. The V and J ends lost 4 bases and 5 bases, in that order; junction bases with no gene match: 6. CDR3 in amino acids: CASSPGLAGRTGELFF. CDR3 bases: TGCGCCAGCAGCCCCGGACTAGCGGGAAGGACCGGGGAGCTGTTTTTT.

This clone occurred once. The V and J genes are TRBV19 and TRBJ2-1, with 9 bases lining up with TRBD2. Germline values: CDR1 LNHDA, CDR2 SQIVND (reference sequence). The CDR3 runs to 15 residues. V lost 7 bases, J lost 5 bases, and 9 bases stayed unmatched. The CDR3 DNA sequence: TGTGCCAGTACCCCTAGCGGGGCGGACAACAATGAGCAGTTCTTC. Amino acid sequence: CASTPSGADNNEQFF. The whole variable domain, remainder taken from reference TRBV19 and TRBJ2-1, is DGGITQSPKYLFRKEGQNVTLSCEQNLNHDAMYWYRQDPGQGLRLIYYSQIVNDFQKGDIAEGYSVSREKKESFPLTVTSAQKNPTAFYLCASTPSGADNNEQFFGPGTRLTVL.

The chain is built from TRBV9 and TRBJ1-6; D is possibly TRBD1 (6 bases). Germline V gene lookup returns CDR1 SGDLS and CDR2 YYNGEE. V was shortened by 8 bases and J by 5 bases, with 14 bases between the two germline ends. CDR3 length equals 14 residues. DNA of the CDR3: TGTGCCAGTTCGGCGGGGGGCGATAATTCACCCCTCCACTTT. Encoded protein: CASSAGGDNSPLHF.

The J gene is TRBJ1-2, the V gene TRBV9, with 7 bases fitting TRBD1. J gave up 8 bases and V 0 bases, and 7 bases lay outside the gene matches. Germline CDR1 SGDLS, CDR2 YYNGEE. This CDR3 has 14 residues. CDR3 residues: CASSVGGGSGGYTF. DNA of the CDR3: TGTGCCAGCAGCGTAGGAGGGGGCTCGGGGGGCTACACCTTC.

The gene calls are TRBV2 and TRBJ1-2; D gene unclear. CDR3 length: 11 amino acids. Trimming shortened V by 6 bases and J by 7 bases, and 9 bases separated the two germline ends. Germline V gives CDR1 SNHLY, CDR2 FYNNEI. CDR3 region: CASRVESGYTF. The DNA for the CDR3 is TGTGCCAGCAGAGTAGAAAGTGGCTACACCTTC.

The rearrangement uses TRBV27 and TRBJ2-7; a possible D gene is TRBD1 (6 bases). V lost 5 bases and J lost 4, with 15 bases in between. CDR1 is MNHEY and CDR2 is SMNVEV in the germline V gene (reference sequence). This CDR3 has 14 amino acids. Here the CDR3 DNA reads TGTGCCAGCAGTCCATTACAAGGGGGATACGAGCAGTACTTC. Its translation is CASSPLQGGYEQYF.

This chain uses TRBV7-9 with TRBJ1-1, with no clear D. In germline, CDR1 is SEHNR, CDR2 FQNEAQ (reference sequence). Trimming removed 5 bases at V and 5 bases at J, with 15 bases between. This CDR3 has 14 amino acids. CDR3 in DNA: TGTGCCAGCAGCCCCCTCGGGGATTCGACTGAAGCTTTCTTT. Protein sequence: CASSPLGDSTEAFF.

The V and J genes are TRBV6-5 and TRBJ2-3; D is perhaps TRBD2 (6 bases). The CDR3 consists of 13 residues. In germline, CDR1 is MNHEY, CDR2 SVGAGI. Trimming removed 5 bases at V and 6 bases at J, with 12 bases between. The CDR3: CASSQGTLDTQYF. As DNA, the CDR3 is TGTGCCAGCAGTCAAGGGACTCTGGATACGCAGTATTTT.

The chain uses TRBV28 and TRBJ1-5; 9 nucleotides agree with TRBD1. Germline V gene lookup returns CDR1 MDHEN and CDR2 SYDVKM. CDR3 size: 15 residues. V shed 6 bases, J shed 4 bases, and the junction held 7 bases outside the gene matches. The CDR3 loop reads CASRILGTGNQPQHF. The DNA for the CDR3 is TGTGCCAGCAGGATTCTTGGGACAGGGAATCAGCCCCAGCATTTT.

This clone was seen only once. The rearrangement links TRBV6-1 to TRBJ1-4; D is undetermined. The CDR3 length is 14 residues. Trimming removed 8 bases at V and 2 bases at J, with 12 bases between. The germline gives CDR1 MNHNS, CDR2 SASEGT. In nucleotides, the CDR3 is TGTGCCAGCCACACTATTTCGACTAATGAAAAACTGTTTTTT. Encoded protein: CASHTISTNEKLFF.

The CDR3 DNA sequence: TGTGCCATCAGTGCGACAGGGGACGACACCGGGGAGCTGTTTTTT. This encodes CAISATGDDTGELFF. The V gene is TRBV10-3, the J gene TRBJ2-2, with 8 bases identical to TRBD1. V shed 4 bases and J 3 bases; nucleotides not matched to a gene: 4. The CDR3 extends over 15 amino acids. Germline V gene data show CDR1 as ENHRY and CDR2 as SYGVKD.